The 11 T cell receptor beta chains below were found in one sample sequenced in a study of T cells after yellow fever vaccination. One entry per CDR3 protein, called by TCRdb with MiXCR from the 5' RACE reads. This repertoire shows fewer than 350,000 distinct CDR3 sequences, about 3.5% found once; its top ten account for about a quarter. Source: PBMCs, taken on the day of the yellow fever booster vaccination. The receptors here all came from a man between 18 and 29 years old who received the YFV17D yellow fever vaccine.

This clonotype was seen repeatedly, ten times or more. This chain joins TRBV20-1 and TRBJ2-3, with TRBD2 as a possible D gene (5 bases). Trimming removed 0 bases at V and 4 bases at J, with 14 bases between. This CDR3 comprises 15 residues. The germline CDR1 and CDR2 sequences are DFQATT and SNEGSKA (reference sequence). The CDR3 loop is CSARENRGSPDTQYF. The CDR3 region has the DNA TGCAGTGCTAGAGAAAACCGGGGAAGCCCAGATACGCAGTATTTT.

The chain has TRBV20-1 and TRBJ1-6; the D is unclear. Germline V lookup: CDR1 DFQATT, CDR2 SNEGSKA (reference sequence). Trimming cost V 4 bases and J 4 bases, with 14 bases left between them. This CDR3 is built from 15 residues. The CDR3 nucleotides are TGCAGTGCTATAGAAAAAGAGGGTTATAATTCACCCCTCCACTTT. Its translation: CSAIEKEGYNSPLHF.

This clonotype came up many times. This chain uses TRBV4-3 with TRBJ2-3; D is perhaps TRBD1 (6 bases). This CDR3 spans 14 amino acids. The V and J ends lost 3 bases and 5 bases respectively, with 12 bases between them. Per germline, CDR1 LGHNA and CDR2 YSLEER. This CDR3 is CASSQNREGDTQYF. The CDR3 DNA follows: TGCGCCAGCAGCCAGAACAGGGAAGGAGATACGCAGTATTTT.

There are many counts of this clonotype. The gene calls are TRBV5-1 and TRBJ2-5; 11 nucleotides line up with TRBD1. Germline-derived CDR1 and CDR2 are SGHRS and YFSETQ. The CDR3 extends over 15 amino acids. J was trimmed by 2 bases and V by 4 bases; bases with no gene match: 4. DNA of the CDR3: TGCGCCAGCAGCCTCCGGGACAGGGGGCAAGAGACCCAGTACTTC. This codes for CASSLRDRGQETQYF.

The table lists this clonotype with a few counts. The chain joins TRBV7-9 to TRBJ1-5, with D unclear. The CDR3 length is 15 residues. Trimming pared 5 bases from V and 0 bases from J, leaving 11 bases between. Per germline, CDR1 SEHNR and CDR2 FQNEAQ (reference sequence). The CDR3 coding sequence is TGTGCCAGCAGCGAGGGAGCTCATAGCAATCAGCCCCAGCATTTT. Translated, it gives CASSEGAHSNQPQHF.

This clonotype has at least ten counts. The genes are TRBV12-3 or TRBV12-4 and TRBJ2-3; a possible D gene is TRBD2 (5 bases). V was trimmed by 2 bases and J by 5 bases, leaving 11 bases between them. CDR3 size: 14 residues. Here the CDR3 reads CASSLRGWGDTQYF. The CDR3 DNA follows: TGTGCCAGCAGTTTACGGGGTTGGGGAGATACGCAGTATTTT.

There are many counts of this clonotype. The chain combines TRBV7-6 with TRBJ2-1; 9 nucleotides agree with TRBD2. V trimming: 5 bases; J trimming: 0 bases; junction bases outside the gene matches: 11. This CDR3 contains 18 residues. Germline V gene sequence: CDR1 SGHVS, CDR2 FNYEAQ. For the CDR3, the DNA is TGTGCCAGCAGCCGTATTAGCGGGGGAGGGGGCTCCTACAATGAGCAGTTCTTC. Translation gives CASSRISGGGGSYNEQFF.

This clonotype was seen a handful of times. The chain recombines TRBV10-3 with TRBJ1-5; 7 positions agree with TRBD1. The CDR3 loop spans 14 amino acids. V shed 3 bases and J 4 bases; nucleotides not matched to a gene: 3. Germline V gene data show CDR1 as ENHRY and CDR2 as SYGVKD. In DNA form, the CDR3 reads TGTGCCATCAGTGAAGGGACAGCGAATCAGCCCCAGCATTTT. It translates to CAISEGTANQPQHF.

A note on this clonotype: An end of the junction differs from the germline gene, which may be a read error. The chain employs TRBV15 and TRBJ2-6; the D gene is possibly TRBD1 (6 bases). The V gene's germline CDR1 is LNHNV and CDR2 YYDKDF (reference sequence). The CDR3 length is 17 residues. The CDR3 DNA reads as TGTGCCACCAGCGGAGTACAGGGAAATCGTGGGGCCTACGTCCTGACTTTC. Its protein is CATSGVQGNRGAYVLTF.

The chain recombines TRBV20-1 with TRBJ1-1; 9 bases fit TRBD1. Germline V lookup: CDR1 DFQATT, CDR2 SNEGSKA (reference sequence). CDR3 length: 15 amino acids. J gave up 6 bases and V 2 bases, and 10 bases lay outside the gene matches. CDR3 sequence (DNA): TGCAGTGCTAGATGGGAGACAGGGGGAAGGGCTGAAGCTTTCTTT. Translation gives CSARWETGGRAEAFF.

The V and J genes are TRBV4-1 and TRBJ2-6; D possibly corresponds to TRBD1 (6 bases). Germline-derived CDR1 and CDR2 are MGHRA and YSYEKL. The V and J ends lost 0 bases and 4 bases respectively, with 10 bases between them. CDR3 length equals 16 residues. CDR3 DNA sequence: TGCGCCAGCAGCCAAGAGTGGGGGCGCGGGGCCAACGTCCTGACTTTC. Protein sequence: CASSQEWGRGANVLTF.